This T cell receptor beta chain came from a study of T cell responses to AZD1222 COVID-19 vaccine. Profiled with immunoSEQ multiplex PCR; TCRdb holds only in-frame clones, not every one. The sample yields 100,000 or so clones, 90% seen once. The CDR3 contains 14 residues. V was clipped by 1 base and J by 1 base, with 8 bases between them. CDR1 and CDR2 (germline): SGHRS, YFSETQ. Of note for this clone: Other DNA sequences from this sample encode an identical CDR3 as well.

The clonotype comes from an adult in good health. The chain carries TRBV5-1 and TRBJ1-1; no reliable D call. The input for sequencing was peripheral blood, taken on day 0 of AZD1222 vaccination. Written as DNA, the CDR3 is TGCGCCAGCAGCTTGAGCGGACCGAACACTGAAGCTTTCTTT. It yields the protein CASSLSGPNTEAFF.